Following are 19 T cell receptor beta chains from one sample sequenced in a study of cytomegalovirus exposure and HLA in healthy donors. PCR used 60 Vbeta primers and 13 Jbeta primers. Measured with immunoSEQ multiplex PCR; TCRdb has only the in-frame clones, and not every one. The sample contains more than 80,000 clones, approximately 85% of which appear only once. The material sequenced was PBMCs. Every receptor here comes from a man over 45 in good health and CMV-seronegative.

J is TRBJ2-2 and V is TRBV6-5; D is undetermined. Per the germline V gene, CDR1 is MNHEY and CDR2 is SVGAGI. CDR3 length equals 15 residues. With 0 bases removed from V and 6 bases from J, the gap between germline ends came to 11 bases. The CDR3 nucleotides are TGTGCCAGCAGTTACTCAGCTCAAGTATCCGGGGAGCTGTTTTTT. Translation: CASSYSAQVSGELFF.

This chain connects TRBV6-6 to TRBJ1-1; D uncertain. Trimming pared 6 bases from V and 5 bases from J, leaving 13 bases between. This CDR3 region has 13 residues. Looked up from germline, CDR1 is MNHNY and CDR2 is SVGAGI (reference sequence). The DNA for the CDR3 is TGTGCCAGCAGCCGCGGCAGGAGGACTGAAGCTTTCTTT. Its protein product is CASSRGRRTEAFF.

This clone was found once. V usage is TRBV6-5 and J usage is TRBJ2-5; possibly TRBD1 for D (6 bases). Germline CDR1 MNHEY, CDR2 SVGAGI. Trimming took off 6 bases at V and 4 bases at J, with 15 bases between the two ends. The CDR3 sequence is 14 residues long. CDR3 amino acids: CASRLPGAIETQYF. For the CDR3, the DNA is TGTGCCAGCAGATTGCCAGGGGCAATAGAGACCCAGTACTTC.

The chain uses TRBV11-2 and TRBJ2-4; a possible D gene is TRBD2 (6 bases). The germline V and J ends were trimmed by 5 bases and 3 bases, with 14 bases remaining between them. In germline, CDR1 is SGHAT, CDR2 FQNNGV. The CDR3 is made up of 15 amino acids. The DNA of the CDR3 is TGTGCCAGCAGCGTAGTGGGGGGAGGCAAAAACATTCAGTACTTC. Translated: CASSVVGGGKNIQYF.

The chain combines TRBV6-6 with TRBJ1-1; D uncertain. Per germline, CDR1 MNHNY and CDR2 SVGAGI (reference sequence). Trimming removed 0 bases from V and 3 bases from J, with 8 bases in between. This CDR3 spans 14 amino acids. The CDR3 protein is CASSYSDRDTEAFF. DNA of the CDR3: TGTGCCAGCAGTTACTCCGATAGAGACACTGAAGCTTTCTTT.

The chain has TRBV5-4 and TRBJ2-1; the D gene is possibly TRBD1 (5 bases). This CDR3 comprises 16 residues. Germline lookup yields CDR1 SGHNT and CDR2 YYREEE (reference sequence). With 0 bases removed from V and 2 bases from J, the gap between germline ends came to 12 bases. This CDR3 reads CASSLVRQGAYNEQFF. CDR3 coding DNA: TGTGCCAGCAGCTTGGTAAGGCAGGGCGCCTACAATGAGCAGTTCTTC.

This CDR3 reads CASSLMTSSSGNTIYF. CDR3 sequence (DNA): TGTGCCAGCAGCTTGATGACTTCTTCCTCTGGAAACACCATATATTTT. The genes are TRBV5-8 and TRBJ1-3; D is ambiguous. CDR1 and CDR2 (germline): SGHTS, YDEGEE. This CDR3 has 16 amino acids. Trimming pared 1 base from V and 0 bases from J, leaving 11 bases between. Full variable domain (rest looked up from reference TRBV5-8 and TRBJ1-3): EAGVTQSPTHLIKTRGQQATLRCSPISGHTSVYWYQQALGLGLQFLLWYDEGEERNRGNFPPRFSGRQFPNYSSELNVNALELEDSALYLCASSLMTSSSGNTIYFGEGSWLTVV.

This chain uses TRBV7-2 with TRBJ2-6, with 8 bases aligning to TRBD1. CDR3 length: 14 amino acids. Germline V gene lookup returns CDR1 SGHTA and CDR2 FQGNSA. CDR3 amino acids: CASRQGSGANVLTF. The CDR3, as DNA: TGTGCGAGTCGACAGGGGTCTGGGGCCAACGTCCTGACTTTC. Supplemented by reference TRBV7-2 and TRBJ2-6, the full variable domain reads GAGVSQSPSNKVTEKGKDVELRCDPISGHTALYWYRQSLGQGLEFLIYFQGNSAPDKSGLPSDRFSAERTGGSVSTLTIQRTQQEDSAVYLCASRQGSGANVLTFGAGSRLTVL.

Points on this clone: A read error may be the cause here, since a much bigger clone is one base away. The chain uses TRBV5-4 and TRBJ1-5, with TRBD1 matching over 9 bases. Germline CDR1 SGHNT, CDR2 YYREEE (reference sequence). V lost 2 bases to trimming and J lost 1 base; unmatched junction nucleotides: 1. The CDR3 loop spans 15 amino acids. CDR3 DNA: TGTGCCAGCAGCTTAGGGACAGGGAGCAATCAGCCCCAGCATTTT. Protein: CASSLGTGSNQPQHF.

The V gene is TRBV6-6, the J gene TRBJ1-5; 11 positions agree with TRBD1. CDR1 is MNHNY and CDR2 is SVGAGI in the germline V gene (reference sequence). This CDR3 has 14 residues. Germline trimming cut 4 bases from V and 7 bases from J; bases unmatched to any gene: 3. The CDR3 sequence is CASSWGQGGQPQHF. The CDR3 DNA reads as TGTGCCAGCAGTTGGGGACAGGGGGGACAGCCCCAGCATTTT.

This chain links TRBV6-1 with TRBJ2-3, with unresolved D. V dropped 5 bases and J dropped 5 bases, with 14 bases sitting between them. The CDR3 extends over 14 amino acids. The germline V gene has CDR1 MNHNS and CDR2 SASEGT. The CDR3 spells CASSLLPSEDTQYF. The CDR3 DNA sequence: TGTGCCAGCAGTCTACTTCCGAGCGAAGATACGCAGTATTTT.

This chain connects TRBV30 to TRBJ1-2, with 7 bases identical to TRBD1. The CDR3 has 11 amino acids. The germline gives CDR1 GTSNPN, CDR2 SVGIG (reference sequence). V shed 8 bases and J 4 bases; nucleotides not matched to a gene: 4. CDR3 bases: TGTGCCGGAAGGGGGCTCTATGGCTACACCTTC. Encoded protein: CAGRGLYGYTF.

This chain uses TRBV7-6 with TRBJ2-1; 9 nucleotides agree with TRBD2. V gave up 4 bases and J gave up 7 bases; unmatched junction bases: 8. Germline CDR1 and CDR2: SGHVS and FNYEAQ. The CDR3 loop spans 15 amino acids. The CDR3 region is CASSSLAGTLNEQFF. Written as DNA, the CDR3 is TGTGCCAGCAGCTCGCTAGCGGGGACCTTGAATGAGCAGTTCTTC.

This clone was counted between two and nine times. This chain connects TRBV28 to TRBJ1-1, with D tentatively TRBD1 (5 bases). With 0 bases removed from V and 1 base from J, the gap between germline ends came to 12 bases. The germline CDR1 and CDR2 sequences are MDHEN and SYDVKM. The length of the CDR3 is 16 residues. The CDR3 loop reads CASSLWFRGQNTEAFF. The CDR3 coding sequence is TGTGCCAGCAGTTTATGGTTCCGCGGACAGAACACTGAAGCTTTCTTT.

The chain combines TRBV6-6 with TRBJ2-7, with a weak D call TRBD1 (6 bases). V lost 4 bases and J lost 6, with 13 bases in between. Germline assignment: CDR1 MNHNY and CDR2 SVGAGI (reference sequence). The CDR3 length is 13 residues. The CDR3 DNA is TGTGCCAGCAGTTCCCGGACAGACTCCGAGCAGTACGTC. It specifies CASSSRTDSEQYV.

This clone was detected only a few times. V usage is TRBV4-3 and J usage is TRBJ1-1, with D tentatively TRBD1 (5 bases). The CDR3 has 13 amino acids. Germline CDR1 and CDR2: LGHNA and YSLEER. Trimming left V 0 bases short and J 10 bases short, with 12 bases between. Here the CDR3 reads CASSQDLAGRAFF. CDR3 nucleotides: TGCGCCAGCAGCCAAGATCTAGCGGGACGAGCTTTCTTT.

The chain is built from TRBV5-1 and TRBJ2-2; a weak D match, TRBD1 (5 bases). V was cut by 1 base and J by 6 bases, with 13 bases left in between. The CDR3 totals 15 residues. Per the germline V gene, CDR1 is SGHRS and CDR2 is YFSETQ. The CDR3 DNA reads TGCGCCAGCAGCTTGATAGGGGCCGCGGCCGGGGAGCTGTTTTTT. Amino acid sequence: CASSLIGAAAGELFF.

This clone was recorded only once. The CDR3 DNA is TGTGCCAGCAGTCCTACAACCGGGCGGGCCTATGGCTACACCTTC. Translated, it gives CASSPTTGRAYGYTF. The chain combines TRBV7-2 with TRBJ1-2; D is undetermined. From germline, CDR1 is SGHTA and CDR2 FQGNSA. V shed 6 bases and J shed 4 bases, with 18 bases lying between them. This CDR3 region has 15 residues.

The chain is built from TRBV19 and TRBJ2-1; TRBD1 aligns across 9 bases. The germline V gene has CDR1 LNHDA and CDR2 SQIVND (reference sequence). The CDR3 consists of 15 residues. V dropped 3 bases and J dropped 12; count of bases not matched to a gene: 12. The CDR3 here is CASSISPRPGQGQFF. CDR3 sequence (DNA): TGTGCCAGTAGTATTTCCCCCCGACCGGGACAGGGGCAGTTCTTC.